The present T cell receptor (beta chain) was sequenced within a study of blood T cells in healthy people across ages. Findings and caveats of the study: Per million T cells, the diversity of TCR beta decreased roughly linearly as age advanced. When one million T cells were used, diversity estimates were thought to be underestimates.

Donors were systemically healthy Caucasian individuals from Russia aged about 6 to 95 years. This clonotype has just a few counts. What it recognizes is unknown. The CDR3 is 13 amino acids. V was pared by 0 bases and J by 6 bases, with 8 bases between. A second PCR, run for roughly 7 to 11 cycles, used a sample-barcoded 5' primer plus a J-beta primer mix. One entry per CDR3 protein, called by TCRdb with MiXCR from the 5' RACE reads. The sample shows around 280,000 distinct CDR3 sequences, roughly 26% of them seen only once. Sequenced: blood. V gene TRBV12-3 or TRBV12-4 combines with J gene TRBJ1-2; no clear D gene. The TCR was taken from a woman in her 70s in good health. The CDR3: CASSLAGLDGYTF. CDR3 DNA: TGTGCCAGCAGTTTAGCAGGTTTGGATGGCTACACCTTC.